This entry concerns a single T cell receptor beta chain. Its binding antigen is unknown. Nothing much larger sits one base from this clone, and base qualities are not available. This entry comes from a study of relationships among human T cell subsets (dated by TCRdb to the early 2010s). Notes on the research overall: The study sequenced eight distinct T cell populations from blood: pan T, CD8 cytotoxic, regulatory, Th1, Th2, naive plus transitional, activated and memory cells. Results and caveats for the whole study, not just this receptor: Substantial sharing of CDR3s among Th1, Th2 and regulatory T cells was interpreted as suggestive of stochastic cell fate choices. A CD4+CD8+ double-positive population could not be excluded by the bead-based sorting. More than 55% of CD8+ cytotoxic sequences came from clones with more than 100 reads, while the regulatory and Th2 subsets showed few clones of that size. Across the seven subsets, no statistically significant differences turned up in V, D and J usage, CDR3 length, or N-nucleotide additions. T cell counts went unrecorded for a couple of pan T samples, which were processed alongside pan B cells.

The CDR3 holds 14 amino acids from the cysteine to the phenylalanine. The retained sequence is limited to the CDR3, 42 bases, with the frame set at the first base. From a lookup of the germline V gene, CDR1 and CDR2 are SGHAT and FQNNGV. Trimming takes 2 bases from V and 2 bases from J, and the germline ends sit 10 bases apart. To prepare the library, multiplex PCR was applied. TCRdb shows the sequencer as 454 GS FLX. TCR alpha and beta CDR3 regions were amplified from mRNA by semiquantitative ARM-PCR. In ARM-PCR, tagged nested gene-specific primers were applied first, and communal superprimers then carried out the exponential amplification. Before the first-round PCR products went through the second amplification round, exonuclease was used to remove the nested primers. Amplicons were sequenced on the 454 platform, which allows rapid sequencing of millions of DNA fragments without cloning bias. A read was counted as effective if the read could be mapped to both V and J germline segments. The authors' pipeline ran thus. IRmap was used to assign reads to germline V, D and J segments, and IRmap relies on pyromap, a Smith-Waterman modification adapted to 454 sequencing errors. D-beta assignments were filtered using cutoffs set at the 99th percentile of alignment scores from simulated random sequences. The amino acids between the conserved V-segment Y[YFLI]C motif and the J-segment [FW]GXGT motif were defined as CDR3. A compound Poisson process model, previously applied to large-scale EST data, was used to estimate repertoire diversity. A procedure for detecting cross-contamination was used to argue that sample contamination was not the source of the shared CDR3s. TCRdb trimmed the raw reads at Q25, called clones with MiXCR and kept productive beta chains. Merged by CDR3 protein, the rows form single entries marked with the most common genes and DNA. V and J calls and clone size were set by TCRdb, not the authors. The sample table records 16,000 or so distinct CDR3 sequences; about three fifths of these occur just once. About 35% of the sample lies in the top ten.

Miltenyi superparamagnetic beads coated with subset-specific monoclonal antibodies were used for isolation of the T cell subsets. Every T cell population was isolated from peripheral blood. Mononuclear cells were obtained from whole blood by Ficoll separation, and monocytes were then depleted with anti-CD14 microbeads. Right after isolation, the cell populations were resuspended in RNAprotect reagent. The pan T sample consisted of CD3+ T cells in general. The sequence links TRBV11-2 to TRBJ2-7, with a tentative D gene TRBD1 over 5 matching bases. The sequenced sample was total T cells sorted from blood. Sample cell subset or site, as interpreted from the label and publication: CD3+ T cells in general. This TCR came from a middle-aged man in good health. The CDR3 reads CASSLNRMAYEQYF. The nucleotides read TGTGCCAGCAGCTTAAACAGGATGGCCTACGAGCAGTACTTC.